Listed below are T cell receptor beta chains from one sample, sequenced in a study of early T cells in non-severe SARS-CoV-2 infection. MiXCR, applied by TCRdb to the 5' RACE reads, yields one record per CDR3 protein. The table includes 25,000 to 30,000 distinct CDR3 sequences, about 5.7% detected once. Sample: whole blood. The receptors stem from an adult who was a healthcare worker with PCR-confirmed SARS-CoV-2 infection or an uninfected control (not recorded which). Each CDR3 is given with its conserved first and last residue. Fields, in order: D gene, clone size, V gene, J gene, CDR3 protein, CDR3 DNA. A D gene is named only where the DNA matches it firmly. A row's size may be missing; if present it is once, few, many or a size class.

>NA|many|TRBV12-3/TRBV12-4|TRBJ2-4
CASSGGTSQGRNIQYF
TGTGCCAGCAGTGGGGGGACGTCCCAGGGCAGGAACATTCAGTACTTC
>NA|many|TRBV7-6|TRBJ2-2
CASSLAPQGDGELFF
TGTGCCAGCAGCTTAGCCCCCCAGGGAGACGGGGAGCTGTTTTTT
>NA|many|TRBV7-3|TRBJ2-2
CASSLNPGHTGELFF
TGTGCCAGCAGCTTAAACCCAGGGCACACCGGGGAGCTGTTTTTT
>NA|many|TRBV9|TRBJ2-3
CASSLRHGPETQYF
TGTGCCAGCAGCTTGAGACACGGTCCGGAGACGCAGTATTTT
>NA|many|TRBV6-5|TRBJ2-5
CASSYIPGGGETQYF
TGTGCCAGCAGTTATATCCCAGGAGGGGGGGAGACCCAGTACTTC
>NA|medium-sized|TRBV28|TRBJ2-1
CASKAVVRGKNEQFF
TGTGCCAGCAAAGCAGTGGTCCGTGGAAAGAATGAGCAGTTCTTC
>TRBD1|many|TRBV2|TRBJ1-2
CASSESGGSYGYTF
TGTGCCAGCAGTGAATCAGGGGGCAGCTATGGCTACACCTTC
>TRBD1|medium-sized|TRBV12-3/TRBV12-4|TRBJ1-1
CASSFQGANTEAFF
TGTGCCAGCAGTTTCCAGGGGGCTAACACTGAAGCTTTCTTT
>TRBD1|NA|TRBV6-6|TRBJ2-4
CASRRDRNIQYF
TGTGCCAGCAGACGGGACAGAAACATTCAGTACTTC
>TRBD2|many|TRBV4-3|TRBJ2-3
CASSQDGPGTSGDTQYF
TGCGCCAGCAGCCAAGATGGTCCAGGGACTAGCGGGGATACGCAGTATTTT
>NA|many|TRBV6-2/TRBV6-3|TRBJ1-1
CASTHGGQMNTEAFF
TGTGCCAGCACCCATGGAGGGCAGATGAACACTGAAGCTTTCTTT
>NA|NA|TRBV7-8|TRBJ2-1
CASSLGGLRSSYNEQFF
TGTGCCAGCAGCTTAGGGGGACTTCGGAGCTCCTACAATGAGCAGTTCTTC